These 21 T cell receptor beta chains share one sample of origin, sequenced in a study of CD8+ T cells in alopecia areata. RNA was extracted and reverse transcribed into cDNA as the sequencing template. Only in-frame clones appear in the TCRdb table, and some are missing; sequencing was by immunoSEQ multiplex PCR. The profile shows under 200,000 clones, roughly 65% of them singletons. Indicated treatment: oral pan-JAK inhibitor, 5-10 mg twice daily. The sequences come from CD4+ T cells sorted from blood, collected at week 4, from a patient treated with tofacitinib. These receptors came from a human donor with alopecia areata.

This clone was seen more than once but under ten times. This sequence joins TRBV11-2 and TRBJ2-1, with D uncertain. Germline loops: CDR1 SGHAT, CDR2 FQNNGV. CDR3 length: 12 amino acids. V was trimmed by 5 bases and J by 7 bases, leaving 9 bases between them. CDR3 residues: CASSMVGNEQFF. The CDR3 DNA reads TGTGCCAGCAGCATGGTCGGAAATGAGCAGTTCTTC.

The rearrangement uses TRBV25-1 and TRBJ2-6; no clear D gene. The CDR3 consists of 14 residues. In germline, CDR1 is MGHDK, CDR2 SYGVNS. Trimming shortened V by 1 base and J by 4 bases, and 5 bases separated the two germline ends. CDR3 nucleotide sequence: TGTGCCAGCAGTGAATGGGTGGGGGCCAACGTCCTGACTTTC. It specifies CASSEWVGANVLTF.

The chain joins TRBV2 to TRBJ2-1; unclear D gene. The CDR3 is 12 amino acids. V lost 5 bases and J 3 bases, leaving 5 bases between the germline ends. Germline-derived CDR1 and CDR2 are SNHLY and FYNNEI. The chain's CDR3 is CASSRLYNEQFF. Here the CDR3 DNA reads TGTGCCAGCAGTAGGCTCTACAATGAGCAGTTCTTC.

This chain links TRBV9 with TRBJ2-6; D unresolved. Germline V gene sequence: CDR1 SGDLS, CDR2 YYNGEE. V was cut by 4 bases and J by 0 bases, with 5 bases left in between. The CDR3 is 14 amino acids. CDR3 in DNA: TGTGCCAGCAGCCTTCCCTCTGGGGCCAACGTCCTGACTTTC. Its translation is CASSLPSGANVLTF.

V usage is TRBV6-5 and J usage is TRBJ1-5; D perhaps matches TRBD1 (6 bases). CDR1 and CDR2 from the germline V gene are MNHEY and SVGAGI. The CDR3 extends over 14 amino acids. The V gene lost 10 bases and the J gene lost 0 bases, with 13 bases spanning the gap. This CDR3 is CATGQFYSNQPQHF. In nucleotides, the CDR3 is TGTGCCACCGGACAGTTTTATAGCAATCAGCCCCAGCATTTT.

This clone was counted a few times. The chain joins TRBV29-1 to TRBJ2-3; D is perhaps TRBD1 (5 bases). Germline CDR1 reads SQVTM; CDR2 reads ANQGSEA. The CDR3 is made up of 11 amino acids. The V end was cut by 2 bases, the J end by 9 bases, with 9 bases between. The chain's CDR3 is CSVEQGFTQYF. For the CDR3, the DNA is TGCAGCGTTGAACAGGGTTTCACGCAGTATTTT.

In DNA form, the CDR3 reads TGTGCCAGCAGCTCCCCCTCAGGCTCCGGAAACACCATATATTTT. Protein sequence: CASSSPSGSGNTIYF. The chain couples TRBV7-9 to TRBJ1-3; D call uncertain. This CDR3 spans 15 amino acids. Germline CDR1 reads SEHNR; CDR2 reads FQNEAQ (reference sequence). V lost 4 bases and J lost 4, with 14 bases in between.

This clone showed up just once. This chain links TRBV6-6 with TRBJ1-2; 7 nucleotides agree with TRBD1. Germline V CDR1 and CDR2: MNHNY, SVGAGI (reference sequence). The CDR3 contains 14 residues. V lost 0 bases, J lost 3 bases, and 1 base stayed unmatched. Here the CDR3 reads CASSYSGQYYGYTF. The CDR3 region has the DNA TGTGCCAGCAGTTACTCGGGACAGTACTATGGCTACACCTTC.

This sequence joins TRBV30 and TRBJ2-5; D not resolved. This CDR3 is built from 13 residues. The V end was cut by 2 bases, the J end by 11 bases, with 18 bases between. Germline V gene data show CDR1 as GTSNPN and CDR2 as SVGIG (reference sequence). The CDR3 is CAWSSQYKPFQYF. The CDR3 DNA sequence: TGTGCCTGGAGTTCCCAGTACAAGCCCTTTCAGTACTTC.

This clone occurred once. V is TRBV14 and J is TRBJ2-1, with 10 bases identical to TRBD2. The V segment lost 2 bases and the J segment 8 bases; nucleotides outside the gene matches: 6. Germline V gene lookup returns CDR1 SGHDN and CDR2 FVKESK. This CDR3 has 15 amino acids. CDR3 nucleotides: TGTGCCAGCAGCCAACCGGGACTAGCGATGGATGAGCAGTTCTTC. Amino acid sequence: CASSQPGLAMDEQFF.

This clone turned up a few times. The chain links TRBV7-9 to TRBJ2-1; D is ambiguous. Germline assignment: CDR1 SEHNR and CDR2 FQNEAQ (reference sequence). The V gene lost 8 bases and the J gene lost 4 bases, with 15 bases spanning the gap. This CDR3 is 14 amino acids long. As DNA, the CDR3 is TGTGCCAGCTATAACCCACAGAGATACAATGAGCAGTTCTTC. This translates into CASYNPQRYNEQFF.

This chain joins TRBV30 and TRBJ1-2; tentative D call: TRBD1 (6 bases). This CDR3 spans 14 amino acids. Germline loops: CDR1 GTSNPN, CDR2 SVGIG (reference sequence). Between the trimmed V and J ends, which lost 4 bases and 4 bases, there was a span of 16 bases. The CDR3 bases are TGTGCCTGGACCAGACAGGAGCCCCCCTATGGCTACACCTTC. It specifies CAWTRQEPPYGYTF.

The rearrangement links TRBV7-9 to TRBJ1-2; the D is unclear. The CDR3 runs to 12 residues. Between the trimmed V and J ends, which lost 3 bases and 5 bases, there was a span of 7 bases. In germline, CDR1 is SEHNR, CDR2 FQNEAQ (reference sequence). CDR3 protein: CASSFPGYGYTF. The CDR3 coding sequence is TGTGCCAGCAGCTTTCCCGGTTATGGCTACACCTTC.

This chain connects TRBV27 to TRBJ1-4, with D tentatively TRBD1 (5 bases). This CDR3 has 13 amino acids. Germline lookup yields CDR1 MNHEY and CDR2 SMNVEV (reference sequence). V lost 5 bases and J 8 bases, leaving 12 bases between the germline ends. CDR3 in amino acids: CASSTRVEEKLFF. For the CDR3, the DNA is TGTGCCAGCAGTACCAGGGTGGAGGAAAAACTGTTTTTT.

This clone came up a few times. This chain uses TRBV7-2 with TRBJ1-6; D gene ambiguous. The V gene lost 3 bases and the J gene lost 10 bases, with 7 bases spanning the gap. CDR3 length: 12 amino acids. Germline V gives CDR1 SGHTA, CDR2 FQGNSA. The CDR3 bases are TGTGCCAGCAGCTTCTTCAGCTCACCCCTCCACTTT. It is translated as CASSFFSSPLHF.

Of note for this clone: Germline and junction disagree at one end, which may indicate a read error. The chain employs TRBV10-3 and TRBJ2-7; 8 bases line up with TRBD1. The germline V gene encodes CDR1 ENHRY and CDR2 SYGVKD. The CDR3 has 14 residues. This chain's CDR3 is CAINEDRDVYEQYF. The CDR3 DNA reads TGTGCCATCAATGAGGACAGGGATGTCTACGAGCAGTACTTC.

J is TRBJ1-1 and V is TRBV4-3; D remains unclear. V lost 0 bases and J 7 bases, leaving 12 bases between the germline ends. Per the germline V gene, CDR1 is LGHNA and CDR2 is YSLEER. This CDR3 has 14 residues. For the CDR3, the DNA is TGCGCCAGCAGCCAAGATCTGGTAATCCTTGAAGCTTTCTTT. It specifies CASSQDLVILEAFF.

The CDR3 spells CSAGTAINYGYTF. Written as DNA, the CDR3 is TGCAGCGCTGGGACAGCCATTAACTATGGCTACACCTTC. The chain uses TRBV29-1 and TRBJ1-2, with 7 bases lining up with TRBD1. The CDR3 contains 13 residues. The V gene's germline CDR1 is SQVTM and CDR2 ANQGSEA. Trimming at V came to 7 bases and at J to 1 base, leaving 6 bases not matched to a gene.

The chain links TRBV5-1 to TRBJ2-2; a weak D match, TRBD1 (5 bases). The CDR3 loop spans 15 amino acids. V lost 4 bases and J lost 3, with 13 bases in between. CDR1 and CDR2 (germline): SGHRS, YFSETQ. The CDR3 is CASSLRAADTGELFF. CDR3 in DNA: TGCGCCAGCAGCCTCAGGGCGGCGGACACCGGGGAGCTGTTTTTT.

The rearrangement links TRBV30 to TRBJ2-1; TRBD1 might be the D (6 bases). The CDR3 spans 12 residues. Trimming left V 3 bases short and J 15 bases short, with 18 bases between. Germline CDR1 and CDR2: GTSNPN and SVGIG (reference sequence). In DNA, the CDR3 is TGTGCCTGGAGCACGGCGGGCTCCAGGGGGTTCTTC. Translated: CAWSTAGSRGFF.

V usage is TRBV5-5 and J usage is TRBJ2-1; D may be TRBD2 (5 bases). The CDR3 has 14 amino acids. With 4 bases removed from V and 0 bases from J, the gap between germline ends came to 8 bases. Per germline, CDR1 SGHKS and CDR2 YYEKEE (reference sequence). The CDR3 here is CASSLEGSYNEQFF. For the CDR3, the DNA is TGTGCCAGCAGCCTCGAGGGCTCCTACAATGAGCAGTTCTTC.